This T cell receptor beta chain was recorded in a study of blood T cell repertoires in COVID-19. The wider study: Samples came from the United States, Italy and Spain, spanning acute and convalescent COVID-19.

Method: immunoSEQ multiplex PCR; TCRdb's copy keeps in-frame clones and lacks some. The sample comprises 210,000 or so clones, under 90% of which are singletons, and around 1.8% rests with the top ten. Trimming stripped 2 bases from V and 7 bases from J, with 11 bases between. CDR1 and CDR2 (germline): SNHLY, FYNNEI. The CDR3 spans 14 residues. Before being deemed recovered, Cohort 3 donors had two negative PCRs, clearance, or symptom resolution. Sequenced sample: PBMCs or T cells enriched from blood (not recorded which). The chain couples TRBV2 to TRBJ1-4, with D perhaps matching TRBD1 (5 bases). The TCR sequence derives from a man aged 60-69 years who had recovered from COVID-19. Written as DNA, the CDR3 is TGTGCCAGCAGTGAACGGCAGGGAGGTGAAAAACTGTTTTTT. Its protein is CASSERQGGEKLFF.